The 30 T cell receptor beta chains below were found in one sample sequenced in a study of radiation and T cells in renal cell carcinoma. Sequencing used immunoSEQ multiplex PCR; TCRdb keeps in-frame clones, though not all of them. Of about 10,000 clones listed, roughly 60% are singletons. Treatment reported: treatment-naive control, cytoreductive nephrectomy. This material consisted of tumor tissue, taken from a patient whose treatment was nephrectomy without radiotherapy. The receptors come from a man in his forties with renal cell carcinoma.

The chain is built from TRBV5-1 and TRBJ2-5, with D unresolved. The CDR3 is made up of 14 amino acids. The V and J ends lost 2 bases and 3 bases respectively, with 11 bases between them. Germline-derived CDR1 and CDR2 are SGHRS and YFSETQ. Written as DNA, the CDR3 is TGCGCCAGCAGCTTTATTTGGCTAAAAGAGACCCAGTACTTC. Its translation is CASSFIWLKETQYF.

The chain couples TRBV28 to TRBJ1-4, with D perhaps TRBD1 (5 bases). This CDR3 has 14 residues. Trimming removed 1 base from V and 4 bases from J, with 7 bases in between. Germline V gene sequence: CDR1 MDHEN, CDR2 SYDVKM. CDR3 bases: TGTGCCAGCAGTTTATCAGGGATTAATGAAAAACTGTTTTTT. It translates to CASSLSGINEKLFF.

The chain is built from TRBV6-1 and TRBJ2-7; the D is unclear. V was cut by 0 bases and J by 5 bases, with 14 bases left in between. Per germline, CDR1 MNHNS and CDR2 SASEGT. The CDR3 loop spans 15 amino acids. This chain's CDR3 is CASSEAAALIHEQYF. In nucleotides, the CDR3 is TGTGCCAGCAGTGAAGCCGCGGCACTAATCCACGAGCAGTACTTC.

This chain connects TRBV6-1 to TRBJ1-5; 8 bases are a match to TRBD1. This CDR3 spans 14 amino acids. V shed 4 bases and J 4 bases; nucleotides not matched to a gene: 3. The germline gives CDR1 MNHNS, CDR2 SASEGT. The CDR3 loop reads CASSGGTGNQPQHF. The CDR3 DNA is TGTGCCAGCAGTGGAGGGACAGGTAATCAGCCCCAGCATTTT.

CDR3 sequence reads: CARGNEQFF. The CDR3, as DNA: TGTGCGAGAGGCAATGAGCAGTTCTTC. The rearrangement links TRBV2 to TRBJ2-1; no clear D. The CDR3 contains 9 residues. Per the germline V gene, CDR1 is SNHLY and CDR2 is FYNNEI.

In this sample, this clone turned up a few times. The V call is TRBV6-1, the J call TRBJ1-5; D unresolved. Trimming took off 1 base at V and 9 bases at J, with 13 bases between the two ends. This CDR3 is 14 amino acids long. CDR1 and CDR2 from the germline V gene are MNHNS and SASEGT. The CDR3 region is CASSEDPVVGPQHF. In DNA form, the CDR3 reads TGTGCCAGCAGTGAAGACCCGGTAGTAGGGCCCCAGCATTTT.

This chain connects TRBV30 to TRBJ1-6, with TRBD1 identical over 10 bases. Germline CDR1 GTSNPN, CDR2 SVGIG (reference sequence). The length of the CDR3 is 20 residues. The trim removed 2 bases at V and 0 bases at J, leaving 13 bases unmatched. This CDR3 reads CAWSPSGTGVSSSYNSPLHF. CDR3 sequence (DNA): TGTGCCTGGAGTCCCTCCGGGACAGGGGTCTCCAGCTCCTATAATTCACCCCTCCACTTT.

This chain uses TRBV6-1 with TRBJ2-5, with 10 bases identical to TRBD2. In germline, CDR1 is MNHNS, CDR2 SASEGT. The CDR3 contains 15 residues. CDR3 region: CVTAREREGSETQYF. CDR3 DNA sequence: TGTGTCACAGCGAGGGAGCGGGAGGGCTCAGAGACCCAGTACTTC.

The rearrangement links TRBV2 to TRBJ1-5, with unresolved D. V was trimmed by 4 bases and J by 0 bases, leaving 10 bases between them. The V gene's germline CDR1 is SNHLY and CDR2 FYNNEI. This CDR3 has 15 residues. CDR3: CASSAGQVSNQPQHF. Written as DNA, the CDR3 is TGTGCCAGCAGTGCTGGCCAGGTTAGCAATCAGCCCCAGCATTTT. The whole variable domain, filled in from reference TRBV2 and TRBJ1-5, reads EPEVTQTPSHQVTQMGQEVILRCVPISNHLYFYWYRQILGQKVEFLVSFYNNEISEKSEIFDDQFSVERPDGSNFTLKIRSTKLEDSAMYFCASSAGQVSNQPQHFGDGTRLSIL.

The V gene is TRBV7-8, the J gene TRBJ1-3; no definite D call. Germline CDR1 is SGHVS and CDR2 is FQNEAQ. V lost 5 bases and J lost 1, with 12 bases in between. The CDR3 is 15 residues long. CDR3 coding DNA: TGTGCCAGCAGCCCAACCCCCCCGTCTGGAAACACCATATATTTT. It codes for CASSPTPPSGNTIYF.

A single count supports this clone. This rearrangement joins TRBV7-8 to TRBJ1-2; possibly TRBD1 for D (5 bases). Trimming removed 1 base from V and 5 bases from J, with 14 bases in between. CDR1 is SGHVS, CDR2 FQNEAQ, per germline. The CDR3 has 15 amino acids. The CDR3 reads CASSLGQLRLYGYTF. In DNA form, the CDR3 reads TGTGCCAGCAGCTTAGGACAGCTGAGGTTATATGGCTACACCTTC. Variable domain in full (rest from reference TRBV7-8 and TRBJ1-2): GAGVSQSPRYKVAKRGQDVALRCDPISGHVSLFWYQQALGQGPEFLTYFQNEAQLDKSGLPSDRFFAERPEGSVSTLKIQRTQQEDSAVYLCASSLGQLRLYGYTFGSGTRLTVV.

CDR3 residues: CASSERSGRPDTQYF. For the CDR3, the DNA is TGCGCCAGCAGCGAGCGTAGCGGGAGGCCAGATACGCAGTATTTT. The chain links TRBV5-1 to TRBJ2-3, with 10 bases matching TRBD2. The CDR3 is 15 residues long. From germline, CDR1 is SGHRS and CDR2 YFSETQ. V lost 4 bases to trimming and J lost 4 bases; unmatched junction nucleotides: 6. Full variable domain (rest looked up from reference TRBV5-1 and TRBJ2-3): KAGVTQTPRYLIKTRGQQVTLSCSPISGHRSVSWYQQTPGQGLQFLFEYFSETQRNKGNFPGRFSGRQFSNSRSEMNVSTLELGDSALYLCASSERSGRPDTQYFGPGTRLTVL.

This clone has more than one count but fewer than ten. This rearrangement joins TRBV6-5 to TRBJ1-5; D remains unclear. Between the trimmed V and J ends, which lost 2 bases and 6 bases, there was a span of 8 bases. CDR3 length: 13 amino acids. Germline loops: CDR1 MNHEY, CDR2 SVGAGI. This chain's CDR3 is CASSYESGQPQHF. CDR3 nucleotide sequence: TGTGCCAGCAGTTACGAGTCAGGTCAGCCCCAGCATTTT.

The chain is built from TRBV5-4 and TRBJ2-2, with TRBD1 as a possible D gene (6 bases). V was trimmed by 4 bases and J by 7 bases, leaving 20 bases between them. Germline V gives CDR1 SGHNT, CDR2 YYREEE (reference sequence). CDR3 size: 16 residues. For the CDR3, the DNA is TGTGCCAGCAGCCCTCCCGGAAACAGGGTGATCGGGGAGCTGTTTTTT. It yields the protein CASSPPGNRVIGELFF.

This chain links TRBV12-5 with TRBJ2-3, with 16 nucleotides matching TRBD2. V trimming: 5 bases; J trimming: 1 base; junction bases outside the gene matches: 3. CDR3 length: 17 residues. CDR1 LGHNT and CDR2 FRNRAP come from the germline V gene. The CDR3 DNA sequence: TGTGCTAGTGGTGACGGGACTAGCGGGAGGGGCACAGATACGCAGTATTTT. Translation: CASGDGTSGRGTDTQYF. Drawing the rest from reference TRBV12-5 and TRBJ2-3, the complete variable domain is DARVTQTPRHKVTEMGQEVTMRCQPILGHNTVFWYRQTMMQGLELLAYFRNRAPLDDSGMPKDRFSAEMPDATLATLKIQPSEPRDSAVYFCASGDGTSGRGTDTQYFGPGTRLTVL.

The chain carries TRBV28 and TRBJ2-1; 9 positions match TRBD1. This CDR3 has 15 residues. Per germline, CDR1 MDHEN and CDR2 SYDVKM. J lost 4 bases, V lost 2 bases, and 3 bases had no gene match. This chain's CDR3 is CASSLQGTGYNEQFF. Written as DNA, the CDR3 is TGTGCCAGCAGTTTACAAGGGACAGGGTACAATGAGCAGTTCTTC.

DNA for the CDR3: TGTGCCAGCATTATGACAGTCTATGGCTACACCTTC. It encodes CASIMTVYGYTF. The V gene is TRBV2, the J gene TRBJ1-2, with D perhaps matching TRBD1 (5 bases). The CDR3 is made up of 12 amino acids. The V gene's germline CDR1 is SNHLY and CDR2 FYNNEI. V lost 7 bases and J 4 bases, leaving 10 bases between the germline ends. Looking up the rest from reference TRBV2 and TRBJ1-2 gives the full variable domain: EPEVTQTPSHQVTQMGQEVILRCVPISNHLYFYWYRQILGQKVEFLVSFYNNEISEKSEIFDDQFSVERPDGSNFTLKIRSTKLEDSAMYFCASIMTVYGYTFGSGTRLTVV.

The V and J genes are TRBV5-6 and TRBJ2-7; the D is unclear. V was shortened by 0 bases and J by 1 base, with 8 bases between the two germline ends. The V gene's germline CDR1 is SGHDT and CDR2 YYEEEE. The CDR3 loop spans 14 amino acids. The chain's CDR3 is CASSLDPDSYEQYF. In DNA, the CDR3 is TGTGCCAGCAGCTTGGATCCGGATTCCTACGAGCAGTACTTC.

This chain joins TRBV14 and TRBJ2-1; 7 nucleotides agree with TRBD2. Germline V gene sequence: CDR1 SGHDN, CDR2 FVKESK. The ends lost 0 bases at V and 2 bases at J; junction bases unmatched: 10. CDR3 length: 18 amino acids. The CDR3 DNA sequence: TGTGCCAGCAGCCAAGATAGTCTTTGGGGGAGGGCCTACAATGAGCAGTTCTTC. It translates to CASSQDSLWGRAYNEQFF.

The V and J genes are TRBV19 and TRBJ2-5, with 9 bases aligning to TRBD2. The CDR3 loop spans 15 amino acids. From germline, CDR1 is LNHDA and CDR2 SQIVND (reference sequence). After removal of 8 bases from V and 1 base from J, the junction contained 8 bases not matched to a gene. The DNA of the CDR3 is TGTGCCAGTTCCCGAGCGGGAGGATTCCAAGAGACCCAGTACTTC. Protein product: CASSRAGGFQETQYF.

V is TRBV6-5 and J is TRBJ2-6, with D perhaps TRBD1 (5 bases). Germline V gives CDR1 MNHEY, CDR2 SVGAGI. Trimming removed 5 bases from V and 2 bases from J, with 10 bases in between. The CDR3 spans 15 residues. CDR3 in amino acids: CASSTAGTGANVLTF. CDR3 nucleotides: TGTGCCAGCAGTACCGCAGGGACTGGGGCCAACGTCCTGACTTTC.

The V gene is TRBV7-3, the J gene TRBJ2-5; TRBD1 aligns across 7 bases. With V trimmed by 5 bases and J by 1 base, 7 bases remained unmatched. The V gene's germline CDR1 is SGHTA and CDR2 FQGTGA. CDR3 size: 15 residues. The CDR3 reads CASSALGQTQETQYF. The CDR3 nucleotides read TGTGCCAGCAGCGCCTTGGGACAGACCCAAGAGACCCAGTACTTC.

The chain joins TRBV18 to TRBJ1-1; no clear D. CDR3 length: 13 amino acids. The ends were cut back, 4 bases at V and 1 base at J, with 7 bases in the middle. Germline V gives CDR1 KGHSH, CDR2 LQKENI. The CDR3 region has the DNA TGTGCCAGCTCACTCAAGGAGAACACTGAAGCTTTCTTT. Its protein is CASSLKENTEAFF.

This clone was observed once. This sequence joins TRBV4-1 and TRBJ2-5; 7 bases are shared with TRBD1. Per germline, CDR1 MGHRA and CDR2 YSYEKL. The CDR3 is 14 residues long. J lost 1 base, V lost 7 bases, and 6 bases had no gene match. In nucleotides, the CDR3 is TGCGCCAGCAACCCAGGGGGTCCCCAAGAGACCCAGTACTTC. This translates into CASNPGGPQETQYF.

The gene calls are TRBV5-4 and TRBJ1-1; possible D gene TRBD1, 5 bases. V lost 4 bases and J lost 7, with 14 bases in between. The V gene's germline CDR1 is SGHNT and CDR2 YYREEE (reference sequence). This CDR3 is 13 amino acids long. CDR3 sequence: CASSRDRDGEAFF. CDR3 coding DNA: TGTGCCAGCAGCCGGGACCGGGACGGTGAAGCTTTCTTT.

V gene TRBV7-9 combines with J gene TRBJ2-3, with 11 bases that match TRBD2. The CDR3 sequence is 16 residues long. Trimming removed 5 bases from V and 2 bases from J; junction bases left unmatched: 6. CDR1 and CDR2 from the germline V gene are SEHNR and FQNEAQ (reference sequence). The CDR3: CASSAGTSGNTDTQYF. CDR3 nucleotide sequence: TGTGCCAGCAGCGCCGGGACTAGCGGAAACACAGATACGCAGTATTTT. The variable domain in full, with the rest retrieved from reference TRBV7-9 and TRBJ2-3, is DTGVSQNPRHKITKRGQNVTFRCDPISEHNRLYWYRQTLGQGPEFLTYFQNEAQLEKSRLLSDRFSAERPKGSFSTLEIQRTEQGDSAMYLCASSAGTSGNTDTQYFGPGTRLTVL.

V gene TRBV9 combines with J gene TRBJ2-2, with 7 bases matching TRBD1. Germline lookup yields CDR1 SGDLS and CDR2 YYNGEE. The CDR3 extends over 15 amino acids. With 6 bases clipped from V and 2 bases from J, the junction kept 7 bases outside the gene matches. This CDR3 is CASKNDRVNTGELFF. CDR3 DNA sequence: TGTGCCAGCAAAAACGACAGGGTCAACACCGGGGAGCTGTTTTTT.

In its sample, this clone ranks as medium-sized. The J gene is TRBJ1-2, the V gene TRBV7-9; D may be TRBD1 (5 bases). The CDR3 runs 14 residues. Germline CDR1 is SEHNR and CDR2 is FQNEAQ (reference sequence). Trimming removed 5 bases from V and 4 bases from J, with 14 bases in between. This chain's CDR3 is CASSPTTGSYGYTF. Written as DNA, the CDR3 is TGTGCCAGCAGCCCTACAACAGGTTCCTATGGCTACACCTTC.

This clone has more than one count but fewer than ten. V and J are TRBV7-2 and TRBJ1-1; D gene ambiguous. V was shortened by 0 bases and J by 6 bases, with 14 bases between the two germline ends. The CDR3 spans 15 residues. Germline values: CDR1 SGHTA, CDR2 FQGNSA. CDR3 sequence reads: CASSLALGVRAEAFF. The CDR3 DNA reads as TGTGCCAGCAGCTTAGCGCTTGGGGTAAGGGCTGAAGCTTTCTTT.

The chain couples TRBV28 to TRBJ2-7, with 8 bases identical to TRBD1. J gave up 4 bases and V 4 bases, and 9 bases lay outside the gene matches. Germline lookup yields CDR1 MDHEN and CDR2 SYDVKM. This CDR3 region has 15 residues. This CDR3 is CASSSTGTGHYEQYF. CDR3 bases: TGTGCCAGCAGTTCCACCGGGACAGGACATTACGAGCAGTACTTC.